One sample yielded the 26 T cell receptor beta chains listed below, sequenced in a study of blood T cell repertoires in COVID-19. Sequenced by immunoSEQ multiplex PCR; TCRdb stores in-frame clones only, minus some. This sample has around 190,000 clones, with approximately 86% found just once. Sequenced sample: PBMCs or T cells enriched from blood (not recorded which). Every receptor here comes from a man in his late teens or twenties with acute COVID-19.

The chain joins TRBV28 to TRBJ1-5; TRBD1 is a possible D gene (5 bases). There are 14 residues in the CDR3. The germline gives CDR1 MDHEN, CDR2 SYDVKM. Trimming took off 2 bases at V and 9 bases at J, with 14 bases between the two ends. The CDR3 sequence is CASSLAGGGGPQHF. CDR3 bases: TGTGCCAGCAGTTTAGCGGGGGGTGGGGGGCCCCAGCATTTT.

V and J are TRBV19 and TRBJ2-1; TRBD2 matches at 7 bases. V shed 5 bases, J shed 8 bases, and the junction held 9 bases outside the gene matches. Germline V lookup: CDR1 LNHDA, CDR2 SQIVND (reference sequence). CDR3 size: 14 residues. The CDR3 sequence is CASSSQLASDEQFF. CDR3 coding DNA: TGTGCCAGTAGTTCTCAACTAGCGAGCGATGAGCAGTTCTTC. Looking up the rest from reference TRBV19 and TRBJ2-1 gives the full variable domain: DGGITQSPKYLFRKEGQNVTLSCEQNLNHDAMYWYRQDPGQGLRLIYYSQIVNDFQKGDIAEGYSVSREKKESFPLTVTSAQKNPTAFYLCASSSQLASDEQFFGPGTRLTVL.

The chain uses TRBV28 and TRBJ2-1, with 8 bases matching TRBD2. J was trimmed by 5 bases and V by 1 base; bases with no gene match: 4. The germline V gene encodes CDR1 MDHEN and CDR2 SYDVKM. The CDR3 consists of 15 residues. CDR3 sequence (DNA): TGTGCCAGCAGTTTATCAGCGGGAGCTGACAATGAGCAGTTCTTC. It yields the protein CASSLSAGADNEQFF.

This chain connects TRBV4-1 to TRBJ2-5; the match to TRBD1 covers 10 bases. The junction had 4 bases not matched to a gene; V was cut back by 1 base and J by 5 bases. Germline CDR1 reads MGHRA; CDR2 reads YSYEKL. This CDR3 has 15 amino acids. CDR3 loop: CASSQGTGGLETQYF. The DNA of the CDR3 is TGCGCCAGCAGCCAAGGGACAGGGGGACTGGAGACCCAGTACTTC.

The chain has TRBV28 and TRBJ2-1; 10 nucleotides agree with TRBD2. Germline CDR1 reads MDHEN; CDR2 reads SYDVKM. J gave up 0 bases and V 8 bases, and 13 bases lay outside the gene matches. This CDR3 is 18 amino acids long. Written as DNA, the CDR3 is TGTGCCAGCCTTCCCGGGGGAACTAGCGGGACCTCCTACAATGAGCAGTTCTTC. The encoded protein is CASLPGGTSGTSYNEQFF.

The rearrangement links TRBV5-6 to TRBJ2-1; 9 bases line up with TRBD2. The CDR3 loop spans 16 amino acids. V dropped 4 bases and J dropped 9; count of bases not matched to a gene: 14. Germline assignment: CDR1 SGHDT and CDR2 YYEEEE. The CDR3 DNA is TGTGCCAGCAGCGATCCTAGCGGGGAGTTCTCGGGTGAGCAGTTCTTC. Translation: CASSDPSGEFSGEQFF. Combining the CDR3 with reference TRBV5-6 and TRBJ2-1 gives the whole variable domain DAGVTQSPTHLIKTRGQQVTLRCSPKSGHDTVSWYQQALGQGPQFIFQYYEEEERQRGNFPDRFSGHQFPNYSSELNVNALLLGDSALYLCASSDPSGEFSGEQFFGPGTRLTVL.

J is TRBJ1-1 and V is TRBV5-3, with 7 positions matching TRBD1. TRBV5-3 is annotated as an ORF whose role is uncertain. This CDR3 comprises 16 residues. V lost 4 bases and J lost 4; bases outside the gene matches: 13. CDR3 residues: CARSKFCEGAGTEAFF. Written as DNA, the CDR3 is TGTGCCAGAAGCAAATTCTGCGAGGGGGCCGGCACTGAAGCTTTCTTT.

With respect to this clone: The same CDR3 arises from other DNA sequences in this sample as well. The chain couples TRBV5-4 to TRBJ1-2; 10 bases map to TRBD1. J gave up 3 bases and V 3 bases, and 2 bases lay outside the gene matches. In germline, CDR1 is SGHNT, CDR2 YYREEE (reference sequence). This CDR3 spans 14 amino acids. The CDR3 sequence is CASSSTGGDYGYTF. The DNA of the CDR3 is TGTGCCAGCAGCTCGACAGGGGGCGACTATGGCTACACCTTC.

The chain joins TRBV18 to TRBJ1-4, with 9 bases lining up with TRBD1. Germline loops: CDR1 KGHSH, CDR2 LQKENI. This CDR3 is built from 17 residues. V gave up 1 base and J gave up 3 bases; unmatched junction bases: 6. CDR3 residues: CASSPQEQGAANEKLFF. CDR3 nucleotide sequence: TGTGCCAGCTCACCACAAGAACAGGGGGCGGCTAATGAAAAACTGTTTTTT.

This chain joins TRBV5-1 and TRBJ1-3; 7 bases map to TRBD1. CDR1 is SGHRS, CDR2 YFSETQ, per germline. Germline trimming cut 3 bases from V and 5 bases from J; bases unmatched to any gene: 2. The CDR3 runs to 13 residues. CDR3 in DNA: TGCGCCAGCAGCTCGGGACAGAGAAACACCATATATTTT. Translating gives CASSSGQRNTIYF.

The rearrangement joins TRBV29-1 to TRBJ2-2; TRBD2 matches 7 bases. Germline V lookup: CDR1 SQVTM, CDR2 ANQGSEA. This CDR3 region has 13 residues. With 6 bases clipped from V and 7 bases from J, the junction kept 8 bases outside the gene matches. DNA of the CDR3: TGCAGCGTGTCTACGGGAGGTCTCGGGGAGCTGTTTTTT. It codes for CSVSTGGLGELFF.

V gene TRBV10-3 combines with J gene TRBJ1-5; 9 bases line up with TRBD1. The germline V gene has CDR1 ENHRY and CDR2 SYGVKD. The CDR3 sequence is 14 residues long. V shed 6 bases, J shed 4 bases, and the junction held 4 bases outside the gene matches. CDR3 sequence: CAIRDGTGNQPQHF. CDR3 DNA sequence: TGTGCCATCAGAGACGGGACAGGGAATCAGCCCCAGCATTTT.

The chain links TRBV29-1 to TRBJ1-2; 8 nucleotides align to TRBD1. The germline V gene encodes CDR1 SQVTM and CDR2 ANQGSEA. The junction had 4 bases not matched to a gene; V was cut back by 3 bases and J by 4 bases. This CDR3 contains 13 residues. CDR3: CSVEEQGGYGYTF. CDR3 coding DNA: TGCAGCGTTGAGGAACAGGGGGGCTATGGCTACACCTTC.

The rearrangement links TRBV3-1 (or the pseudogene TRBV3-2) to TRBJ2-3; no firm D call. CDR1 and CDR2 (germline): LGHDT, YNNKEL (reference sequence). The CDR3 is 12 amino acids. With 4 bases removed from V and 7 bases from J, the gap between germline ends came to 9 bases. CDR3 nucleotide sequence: TGTGCCAGCAGCCGCACCGGGTATACGCAGTATTTT. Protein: CASSRTGYTQYF.

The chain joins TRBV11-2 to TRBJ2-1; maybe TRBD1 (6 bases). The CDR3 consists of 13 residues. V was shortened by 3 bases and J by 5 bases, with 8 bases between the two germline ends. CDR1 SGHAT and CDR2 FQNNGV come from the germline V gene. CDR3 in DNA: TGTGCCAGCAGCTTGGACAGAAACAATGAGCAGTTCTTC. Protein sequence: CASSLDRNNEQFF.

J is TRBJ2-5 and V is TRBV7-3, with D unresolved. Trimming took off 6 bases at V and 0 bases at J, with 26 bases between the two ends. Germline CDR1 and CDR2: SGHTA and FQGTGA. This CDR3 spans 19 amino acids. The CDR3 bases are TGTGCCAGCAGTCTTTCCCCCTCTGACTCTCGAAAGTACCAAGAGACCCAGTACTTC. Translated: CASSLSPSDSRKYQETQYF.

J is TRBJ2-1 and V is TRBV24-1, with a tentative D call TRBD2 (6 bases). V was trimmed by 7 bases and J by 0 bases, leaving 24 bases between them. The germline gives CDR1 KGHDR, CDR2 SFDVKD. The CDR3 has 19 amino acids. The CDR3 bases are TGTGCCACCAGCCTTTCCCCGAGAACTAGCCGGAGCTCCTACAATGAGCAGTTCTTC. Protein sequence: CATSLSPRTSRSSYNEQFF.

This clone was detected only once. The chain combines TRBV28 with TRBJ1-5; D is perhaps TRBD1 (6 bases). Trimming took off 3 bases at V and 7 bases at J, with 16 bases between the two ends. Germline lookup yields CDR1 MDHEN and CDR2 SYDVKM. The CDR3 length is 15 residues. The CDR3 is CASSFRTTGRQPQHF. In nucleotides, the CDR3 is TGTGCCAGCAGTTTTCGGACAACAGGGCGGCAGCCCCAGCATTTT.

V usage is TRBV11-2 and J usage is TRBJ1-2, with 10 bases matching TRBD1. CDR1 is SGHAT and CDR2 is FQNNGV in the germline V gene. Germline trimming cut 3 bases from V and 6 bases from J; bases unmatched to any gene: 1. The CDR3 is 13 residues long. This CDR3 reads CASSLGTGDGYTF. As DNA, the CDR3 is TGTGCCAGCAGCTTGGGGACAGGGGATGGCTACACCTTC. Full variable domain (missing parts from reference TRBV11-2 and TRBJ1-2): EAGVAQSPRYKIIEKRQSVAFWCNPISGHATLYWYQQILGQGPKLLIQFQNNGVVDDSQLPKDRFSAERLKGVDSTLKIQPAKLEDSAVYLCASSLGTGDGYTFGSGTRLTVV.

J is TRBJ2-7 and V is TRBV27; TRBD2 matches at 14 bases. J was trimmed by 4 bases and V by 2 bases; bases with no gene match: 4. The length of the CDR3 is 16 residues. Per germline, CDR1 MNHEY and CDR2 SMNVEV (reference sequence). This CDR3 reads CASSLAGTSGSYEQYF. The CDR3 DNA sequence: TGTGCCAGCAGTTTAGCGGGGACTAGCGGGAGTTACGAGCAGTACTTC.

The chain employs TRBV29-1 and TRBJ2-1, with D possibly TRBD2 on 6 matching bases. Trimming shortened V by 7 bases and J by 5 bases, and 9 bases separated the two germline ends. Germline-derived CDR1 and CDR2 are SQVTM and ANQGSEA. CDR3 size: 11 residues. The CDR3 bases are TGCAGCGGGGAGGTAAACAATGAGCAGTTCTTC. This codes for CSGEVNNEQFF.

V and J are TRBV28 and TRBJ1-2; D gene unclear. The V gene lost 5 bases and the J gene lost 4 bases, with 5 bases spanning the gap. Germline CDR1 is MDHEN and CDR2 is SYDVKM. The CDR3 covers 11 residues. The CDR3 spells CASSPSYGYTF. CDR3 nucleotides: TGTGCCAGCAGTCCCTCCTATGGCTACACCTTC.

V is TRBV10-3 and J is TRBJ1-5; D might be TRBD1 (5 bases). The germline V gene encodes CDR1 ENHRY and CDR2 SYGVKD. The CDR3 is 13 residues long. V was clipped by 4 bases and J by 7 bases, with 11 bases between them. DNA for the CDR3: TGTGCCATCAGTGTAGGCAGGGAACAGCCCCAGCATTTT. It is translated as CAISVGREQPQHF.

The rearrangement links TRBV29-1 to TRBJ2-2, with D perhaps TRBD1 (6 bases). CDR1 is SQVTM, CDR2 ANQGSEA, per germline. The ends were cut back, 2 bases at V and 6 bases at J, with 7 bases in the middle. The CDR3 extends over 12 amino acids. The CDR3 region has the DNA TGCAGCGTTGAATACAGGGCCGGGGAGCTGTTTTTT. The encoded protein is CSVEYRAGELFF.

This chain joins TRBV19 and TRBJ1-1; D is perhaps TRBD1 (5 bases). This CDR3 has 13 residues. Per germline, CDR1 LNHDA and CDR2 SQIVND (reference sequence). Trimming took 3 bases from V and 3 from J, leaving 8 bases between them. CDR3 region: CASSIPRDTEAFF. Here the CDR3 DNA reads TGTGCCAGTAGTATTCCCAGGGACACTGAAGCTTTCTTT.

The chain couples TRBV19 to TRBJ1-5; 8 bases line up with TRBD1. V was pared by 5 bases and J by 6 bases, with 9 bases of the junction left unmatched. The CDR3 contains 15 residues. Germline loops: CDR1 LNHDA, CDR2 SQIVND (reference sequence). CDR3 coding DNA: TGTGCCAGTAGTGTCCCCGCAGGGGGCAGTCAGCCCCAGCATTTT. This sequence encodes CASSVPAGGSQPQHF.